This TCR beta chain appears in the sequencing data of a study of shared clonotypes between healthy human individuals. Study-level background: Donor composition was two women and three men, aged 18 to 49.

V shed 4 bases and J shed 3 bases, with 12 bases lying between them. The CDR3 covers 13 residues. Per the germline V gene, CDR1 is SQVTM and CDR2 is ANQGSEA. The authors split each subset's genomic DNA evenly across several immunoSEQ plates. When replicate PCRs were run on sorted subsets, they used 150 to 250 ng DNA, tens of thousands of T cell genomes. Here immunoSEQ multiplex PCR was the method, and the copy in TCRdb shows in-frame clones only, minus some. The repertoire includes approximately 250,000 clones, about 65% of them detected once, and around 10% sits in the top ten. The origin of this receptor is a man under 40 in good health. Sequenced sample: memory CD4+ T cells sorted from blood. The subset here: CD45RA-negative fraction. The rearrangement joins TRBV29-1 to TRBJ2-5; D remains unclear. The CDR3 DNA is TGCAGCGTTGCCAGGCAGATCGAAGAGACCCAGTACTTC. Its protein product is CSVARQIEETQYF.